This T cell receptor (beta chain) was sequenced for a study of neurological immune-mediated disorders. The cDNA was produced through 5'RACE with 10-nucleotide random UMIs. TCRdb re-called the 5' RACE reads through MiXCR, storing one row per CDR3 protein. The table lists roughly 120,000 distinct CDR3 sequences, roughly 3.2% of them singletons. This clonotype has ten or more counts. Material: PBMCs. The receptor's source is a young woman with multiple sclerosis.

The CDR3 spells CASRWRDISYEQYF. The CDR3 coding sequence is TGCGCCAGCAGATGGAGGGACATTTCCTACGAGCAGTACTTC. The chain joins TRBV5-1 to TRBJ2-7; tentatively, D is TRBD1 or TRBD2 (6 bases each). CDR3 size: 14 residues. The germline gives CDR1 SGHRS, CDR2 YFSETQ. Trimming left V 5 bases short and J 1 base short, with 13 bases between.